This record looks at one T cell receptor (beta chain) sequence and its context. Antigen unknown. Trimming pared 0 bases from V and 4 bases from J, leaving 22 bases between. The germline CDR1 and CDR2 sequences are LGHNA and YNFKEQ. The CDR3 totals 19 residues. Sequencing targeted expressed TCRB transcripts, as all isolated RNA had been reverse transcribed. TCRdb keeps only in-frame clones here, not all; method: immunoSEQ multiplex PCR. The table has 630,000 or so clones, around an eighth seen once. The data stem from a study of beta chain features in type 1 diabetes. Study-wide background: There was similarity between patients and healthy donors in age, gender and cell yields. Whole-study results and caveats: Any HLA effect on TCRB rearrangement was left unresolved by small sub-analyses. Significant though moderate, a shortening of TCRB CDR3s appeared in all four CD4+ subsets of Type 1 diabetes patients.

The sample was naive CD4+ T cells from blood. This TCR derives from a man aged 18 to 29 with type 1 diabetes. V is TRBV4-2 and J is TRBJ1-3; D remains ambiguous. CDR3 loop: CASSQDLQYGRLSGNTIYF. DNA of the CDR3: TGTGCCAGCAGCCAAGATCTACAGTACGGAAGATTATCCGGAAACACCATATATTTT.